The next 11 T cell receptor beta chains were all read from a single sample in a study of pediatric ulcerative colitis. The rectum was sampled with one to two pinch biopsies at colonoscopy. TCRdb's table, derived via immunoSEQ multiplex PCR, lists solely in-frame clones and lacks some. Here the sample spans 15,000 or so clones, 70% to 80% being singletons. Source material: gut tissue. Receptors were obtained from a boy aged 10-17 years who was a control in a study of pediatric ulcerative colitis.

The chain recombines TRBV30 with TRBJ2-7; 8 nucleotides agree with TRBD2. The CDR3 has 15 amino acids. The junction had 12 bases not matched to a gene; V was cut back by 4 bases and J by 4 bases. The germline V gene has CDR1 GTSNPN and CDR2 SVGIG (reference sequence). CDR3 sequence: CAWTRGAGGEYEQYF. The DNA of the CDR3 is TGTGCCTGGACCCGAGGGGCGGGGGGTGAATACGAGCAGTACTTC. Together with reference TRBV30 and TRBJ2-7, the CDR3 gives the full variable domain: SQTIHQWPATLVQPVGSPLSLECTVEGTSNPNLYWYRQAAGRGLQLLFYSVGIGQISSEVPQNLSASRPQDRQFILSSKKLLLSDSGFYLCAWTRGAGGEYEQYFGPGTRLTVT.

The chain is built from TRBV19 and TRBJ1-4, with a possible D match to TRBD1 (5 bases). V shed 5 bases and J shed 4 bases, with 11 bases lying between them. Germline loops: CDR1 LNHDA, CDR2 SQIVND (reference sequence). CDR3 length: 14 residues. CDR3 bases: TGTGCCAGTAGTTCCTCGACAGTTAATGAAAAACTGTTTTTT. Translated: CASSSSTVNEKLFF.

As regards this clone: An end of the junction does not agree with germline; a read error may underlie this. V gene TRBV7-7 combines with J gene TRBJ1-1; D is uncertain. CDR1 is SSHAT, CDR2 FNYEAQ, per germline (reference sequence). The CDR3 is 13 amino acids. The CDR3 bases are TGTGCTAGCAGCTTACGCCGGGGCACTGAAGCTTTCTTT. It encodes CASSLRRGTEAFF.

The DNA for the CDR3 is TGTGCCAGCAGCAGGGAGGCTAGCGGGACGCTAGGCACAGATACGCAGTATTTT. Protein sequence: CASSREASGTLGTDTQYF. The V gene is TRBV2, the J gene TRBJ2-3; TRBD2 matches at 9 bases. There are 18 residues in the CDR3. V was clipped by 6 bases and J by 1 base; unmatched bases: 14. Per the germline V gene, CDR1 is SNHLY and CDR2 is FYNNEI. Filled out from reference TRBV2 and TRBJ2-3, the complete variable domain reads EPEVTQTPSHQVTQMGQEVILRCVPISNHLYFYWYRQILGQKVEFLVSFYNNEISEKSEIFDDQFSVERPDGSNFTLKIRSTKLEDSAMYFCASSREASGTLGTDTQYFGPGTRLTVL.

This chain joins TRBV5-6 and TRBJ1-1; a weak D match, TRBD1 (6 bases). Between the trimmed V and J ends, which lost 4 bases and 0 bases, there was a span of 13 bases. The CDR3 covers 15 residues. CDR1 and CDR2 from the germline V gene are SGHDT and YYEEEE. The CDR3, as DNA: TGTGCCAGCAGCCTTCGGGCAGGGGTGAACACTGAAGCTTTCTTT. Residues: CASSLRAGVNTEAFF.

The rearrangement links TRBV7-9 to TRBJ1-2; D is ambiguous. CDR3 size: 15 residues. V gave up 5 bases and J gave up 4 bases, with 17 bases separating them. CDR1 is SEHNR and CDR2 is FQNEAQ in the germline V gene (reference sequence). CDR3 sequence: CASSLKRAAFYGYTF. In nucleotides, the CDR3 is TGTGCCAGCAGCCTGAAGCGAGCGGCCTTCTATGGCTACACCTTC.

The CDR3 DNA reads TGTGCCAGCACGCCGCCTGGGACAGGGGGCAATGGGGGCTACACCTTC. It yields the protein CASTPPGTGGNGGYTF. The chain carries TRBV5-6 and TRBJ1-2; 12 bases line up with TRBD1. This CDR3 contains 16 residues. Trimming cost V 6 bases and J 8 bases; bases outside gene matches: 14. Per the germline V gene, CDR1 is SGHDT and CDR2 is YYEEEE.

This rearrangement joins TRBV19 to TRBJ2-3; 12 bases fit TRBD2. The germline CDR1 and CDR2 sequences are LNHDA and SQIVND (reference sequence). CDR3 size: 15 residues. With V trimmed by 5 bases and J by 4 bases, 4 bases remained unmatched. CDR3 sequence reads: CASSPLAGGPDTQYF. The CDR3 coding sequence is TGTGCCAGTAGTCCGCTAGCGGGAGGGCCAGATACGCAGTATTTT.

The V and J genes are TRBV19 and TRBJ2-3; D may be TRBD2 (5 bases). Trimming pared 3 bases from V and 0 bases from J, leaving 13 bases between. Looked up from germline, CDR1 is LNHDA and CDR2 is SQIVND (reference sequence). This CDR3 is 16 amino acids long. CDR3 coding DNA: TGTGCCAGTAGTATCTTACGGACTCCTAGCACAGATACGCAGTATTTT. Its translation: CASSILRTPSTDTQYF.

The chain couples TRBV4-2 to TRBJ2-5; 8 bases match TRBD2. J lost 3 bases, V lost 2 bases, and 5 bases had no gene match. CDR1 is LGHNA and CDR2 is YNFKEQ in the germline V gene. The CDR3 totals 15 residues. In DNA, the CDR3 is TGTGCCAGCAGCCAACTGAGCGGGAGAAAAGAGACCCAGTACTTC. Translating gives CASSQLSGRKETQYF.

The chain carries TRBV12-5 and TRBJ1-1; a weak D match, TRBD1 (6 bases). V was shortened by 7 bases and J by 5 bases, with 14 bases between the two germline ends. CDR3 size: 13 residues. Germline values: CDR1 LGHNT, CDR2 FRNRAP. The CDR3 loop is CASARGRGTEAFF. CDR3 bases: TGTGCTAGTGCCCGGGGAAGGGGGACTGAAGCTTTCTTT.